This is a list of T cell receptor beta chains from one sample in a study of shared clonotypes between healthy human individuals. Produced via immunoSEQ multiplex PCR; TCRdb's table is partial and in-frame only. The data contain under 850,000 clones, around 92% of them singletons. Sequenced material: naive CD8+ T cells sorted from blood. Receptor source: a man aged 25 to 45 in good health. Both conserved end residues are part of each CDR3. The order of the fields is clone size, J gene, V gene, D gene, CDR3 protein, CDR3 DNA. D genes are given only for firm matches. A row's size may be missing; if present it is once, few, many or a size class.

.	TRBJ2-5	TRBV9	.	CASSVRETQYF	TGTGCCAGCAGCGTTCGAGAGACCCAGTACTTC
.	TRBJ2-7	TRBV7-6	TRBD1	CASSLGTGYEQYF	TGTGCCAGCAGCTTAGGGACAGGCTACGAGCAGTACTTC
.	TRBJ2-7	TRBV13	TRBD1	CASSSRERDRDREQYF	TGTGCCAGCAGCTCAAGAGAAAGGGACAGGGATCGCGAGCAGTACTTC
many	TRBJ2-7	TRBV6-1	.	CASSEVWQGSYEQYF	TGTGCCAGCAGTGAAGTCTGGCAGGGCTCCTACGAGCAGTACTTC
.	TRBJ2-5	TRBV6-5	.	CASSYSNAGMETQYF	TGTGCCAGCAGTTACTCGAATGCGGGAATGGAGACCCAGTACTTC
.	TRBJ2-7	TRBV13	.	CASSLTGTAQYF	TGTGCCAGCAGCTTAACCGGGACTGCGCAGTACTTC
.	TRBJ2-7	TRBV27	TRBD2	CASRRRLADYEQYF	TGTGCCAGCAGGCGCCGACTAGCGGACTACGAGCAGTACTTC
.	TRBJ2-1	TRBV6-6	.	CASSYTDHLGNEQFF	TGTGCCAGCAGTTATACAGACCACTTGGGAAATGAGCAGTTCTTC
.	TRBJ2-7	TRBV19	TRBD1	CASSVLPGTGKYEQYF	TGTGCCAGTAGTGTCCTTCCCGGGACAGGAAAGTACGAGCAGTACTTC
.	TRBJ2-3	TRBV15	.	CATSLFQGTDTQYF	TGTGCCACCAGCCTATTCCAGGGCACAGATACGCAGTATTTT
.	TRBJ1-1	TRBV7-3	TRBD1	CASSWTGGTEAFF	TGTGCCAGTAGCTGGACAGGCGGCACTGAAGCTTTCTTT
once	TRBJ1-4	TRBV14	.	CASSQEGAYATNEKLFF	TGTGCCAGCAGCCAAGAGGGGGCCTATGCAACTAATGAAAAACTGTTTTTT
.	TRBJ2-3	TRBV7-8	.	CASSLQPPDTQYF	TGTGCCAGCAGCCTTCAACCCCCAGATACGCAGTATTTT
.	TRBJ1-1	TRBV14	.	CASSLVESHTEAFF	TGTGCCAGCAGCCTAGTGGAGTCCCACACTGAAGCTTTCTTT
.	TRBJ2-4	TRBV30	.	CAWSVIPTGDIQYF	TGTGCCTGGAGTGTAATTCCCACCGGGGACATTCAGTACTTC
once	TRBJ2-6	TRBV27	.	CASSLTGFSGANVLTF	TGTGCCAGCAGTTTAACCGGATTCTCTGGGGCCAACGTCCTGACTTTC
.	TRBJ2-1	TRBV18	TRBD2	CASSPAGVGHEQFF	TGTGCCAGCTCACCGGCGGGAGTCGGCCATGAGCAGTTCTTC
.	TRBJ2-7	TRBV11-2	TRBD2	CASSFPTSGSPHYEQYF	TGTGCCAGCAGCTTCCCTACTAGCGGGAGTCCCCACTACGAGCAGTACTTC
.	TRBJ1-2	TRBV5-8	.	CASTSLGGVGYTF	TGTGCCAGCACCTCGCTGGGGGGCGTCGGCTACACCTTC
.	TRBJ2-7	TRBV27	TRBD2	CASSFGREYEQYF	TGTGCCAGCAGTTTTGGGAGGGAGTACGAGCAGTACTTC
.	TRBJ1-5	TRBV19	.	CASSSGAWYSNQPQHF	TGTGCCAGTAGTTCGGGGGCATGGTATAGCAATCAGCCCCAGCATTTT
.	TRBJ2-7	TRBV27	.	CASCSTVNYEQYF	TGTGCCAGCTGTTCGACAGTAAACTACGAGCAGTACTTC
.	TRBJ2-3	TRBV4-3	TRBD2	CASSQVTSGGIGTDTQYF	TGCGCCAGCAGCCAAGTAACTAGCGGGGGTATTGGCACAGATACGCAGTATTTT
.	TRBJ2-7	TRBV19	TRBD1	CASSINRGVSYEQYF	TGTGCCAGTAGTATAAACAGGGGGGTCTCCTACGAGCAGTACTTC
.	TRBJ1-1	TRBV7-9	.	CASSSRRDGILNTEAFF	TGTGCCAGCAGCTCGCGACGTGACGGCATCTTGAACACTGAAGCTTTCTTT
.	TRBJ2-7	TRBV5-6	TRBD2	CASRLASGRAVKYEQYF	TGTGCCAGCAGGTTGGCTAGCGGGAGGGCCGTAAAGTACGAGCAGTACTTC
.	TRBJ2-7	TRBV5-6	.	CASSLATGEQYF	TGTGCCAGCAGCTTGGCGACGGGCGAGCAGTACTTC
.	TRBJ1-3	TRBV7-9	.	CASSWVENTIYF	TGTGCCAGCAGCTGGGTTGAAAACACCATATATTTT
few	TRBJ2-7	TRBV7-6	TRBD2	CASSFSGSGEQYF	TGTGCCAGCAGCTTCAGCGGGAGCGGCGAGCAGTACTTC
.	TRBJ2-1	TRBV9	.	CASSATGSAGPYNEQFF	TGTGCCAGCAGCGCAACGGGCTCCGCCGGGCCCTACAATGAGCAGTTCTTC
.	TRBJ2-5	TRBV19	TRBD2	CASSSWGGQETQYF	TGTGCCAGTAGTTCCTGGGGGGGACAAGAGACCCAGTACTTC
.	TRBJ2-3	TRBV9	.	CASSVAGFQTDTQYF	TGTGCCAGCAGCGTAGCAGGGTTCCAAACAGATACGCAGTATTTT
.	TRBJ2-7	TRBV11-2	.	CASSASQYTYEQYF	TGTGCCAGCAGCGCATCGCAGTATACCTACGAGCAGTACTTC
.	TRBJ2-7	TRBV2	TRBD2	CASRPDLAGGSSYEQYF	TGTGCCAGCAGACCCGATTTAGCGGGGGGAAGCTCCTACGAGCAGTACTTC
.	TRBJ2-7	TRBV7-9	TRBD1	CASSGQGGYYEQYF	TGTGCCAGCAGCGGACAGGGGGGATACTACGAGCAGTACTTC
.	TRBJ2-6	TRBV5-5	TRBD1	CASSLTTGGGPSGANVLTF	TGTGCCAGCAGCTTGACGACAGGGGGAGGGCCCTCTGGGGCCAACGTCCTGACTTTC
.	TRBJ1-1	TRBV19	.	CASSIASAEAFF	TGTGCCAGTAGTATAGCGTCGGCTGAAGCTTTCTTT
.	TRBJ2-1	TRBV9	TRBD2	CASSDRLAGLYEQFF	TGTGCCAGCAGCGATAGACTAGCGGGACTCTATGAGCAGTTCTTC
.	TRBJ2-5	TRBV7-9	TRBD1	CASSPSGQVLSLETQYF	TGTGCCAGCAGCCCCTCCGGACAGGTCCTCAGCTTAGAGACCCAGTACTTC
.	TRBJ2-1	TRBV5-4	.	CASSLVWAGNNEQFF	TGTGCCAGCAGCTTGGTTTGGGCAGGAAACAATGAGCAGTTCTTC
.	TRBJ2-1	TRBV5-8	.	CASNSLAIDEQFF	TGTGCCAGCAACAGCTTGGCAATCGATGAGCAGTTCTTC
.	TRBJ2-3	TRBV27	.	CASGPEGGETDTQYF	TGTGCCAGCGGGCCTGAGGGGGGGGAAACAGATACGCAGTATTTT
.	TRBJ1-2	TRBV7-9	.	CASSFSQTEYYGYTF	TGTGCCAGCAGCTTTTCACAGACGGAGTACTATGGCTACACCTTC
.	TRBJ2-3	TRBV7-8	TRBD2	CASSLPGLAVLEDTQYF	TGTGCCAGCAGCTTACCGGGACTAGCTGTTTTAGAAGATACGCAGTATTTT
.	TRBJ2-2	TRBV19	.	CASSIERVDTGELFF	TGTGCCAGTAGTATTGAGCGGGTAGACACCGGGGAGCTGTTTTTT
once	TRBJ2-1	TRBV28	.	CASSLGVEQFF	TGTGCCAGCAGTTTGGGTGTCGAGCAGTTCTTC
.	TRBJ1-1	TRBV7-9	.	CASSPLRGTVNTEAFF	TGTGCCAGCAGCCCCCTCCGCGGGACGGTGAACACTGAAGCTTTCTTT
.	TRBJ2-5	TRBV28	.	CASSLVAGGETQYF	TGTGCCAGCAGTTTAGTAGCAGGGGGGGAGACCCAGTACTTC